The T cell receptor (beta chain) under discussion was sequenced for a study of cytomegalovirus exposure and HLA in healthy donors. With regard to this clone: What it binds is unknown.

Study-level findings and limits: Among TCR beta chains, those listed as cytomegalovirus-associated numbered around 160. It was only CMV serostatus that was available as immune exposure information. The authors reported that TCR beta sequences could predict HLA-A and HLA-B alleles. These predictions were accurate for most subjects in the first cohort.

The germline V gene has CDR1 MDHEN and CDR2 SYDVKM. V gave up 4 bases and J gave up 3 bases; unmatched junction bases: 3. This CDR3 contains 13 residues. The PCR contained 60 Vbeta and 13 Jbeta primers. Only in-frame clones appear in the TCRdb table, and some are missing; sequencing was by immunoSEQ multiplex PCR. The sample contains more than 95,000 clones, 77% of which appear only once. The receptor was derived from a woman between 40 and 50 years old in good health and CMV-seropositive. V usage is TRBV28 and J usage is TRBJ2-7, with 7 bases aligning to TRBD2. Material: PBMCs. CDR3 sequence reads: CASSWGGIYEQYF. The DNA of the CDR3 is TGTGCCAGCAGTTGGGGGGGTATCTACGAGCAGTACTTC.